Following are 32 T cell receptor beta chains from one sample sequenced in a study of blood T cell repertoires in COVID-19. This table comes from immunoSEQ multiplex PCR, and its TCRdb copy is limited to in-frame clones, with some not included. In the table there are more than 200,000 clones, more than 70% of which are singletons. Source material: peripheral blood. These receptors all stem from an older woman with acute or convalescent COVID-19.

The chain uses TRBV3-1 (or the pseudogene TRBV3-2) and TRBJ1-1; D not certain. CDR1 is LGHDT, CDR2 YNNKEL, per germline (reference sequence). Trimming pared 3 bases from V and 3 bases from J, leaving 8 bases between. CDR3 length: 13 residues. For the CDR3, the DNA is TGTGCCAGCAGCCAGAGGGCCCACACTGAAGCTTTCTTT. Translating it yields CASSQRAHTEAFF.

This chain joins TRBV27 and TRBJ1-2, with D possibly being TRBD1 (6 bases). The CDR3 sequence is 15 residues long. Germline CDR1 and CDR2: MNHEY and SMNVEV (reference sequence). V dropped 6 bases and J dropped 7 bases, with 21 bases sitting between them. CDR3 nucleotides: TGTGCCAGCAGCCGGACTCCCCCAGGGGCGGGTGGCTACACCTTC. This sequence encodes CASSRTPPGAGGYTF.

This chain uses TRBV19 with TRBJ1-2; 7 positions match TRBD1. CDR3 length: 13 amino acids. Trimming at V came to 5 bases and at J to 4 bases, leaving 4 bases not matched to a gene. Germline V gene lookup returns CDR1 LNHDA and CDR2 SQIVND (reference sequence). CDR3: CASSPRQGYGYTF. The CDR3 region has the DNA TGTGCCAGTAGTCCCAGACAGGGCTATGGCTACACCTTC.

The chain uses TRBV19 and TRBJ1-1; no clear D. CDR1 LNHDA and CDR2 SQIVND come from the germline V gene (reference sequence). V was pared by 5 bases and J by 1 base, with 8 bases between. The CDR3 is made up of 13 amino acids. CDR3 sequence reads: CASSFTRNTEAFF. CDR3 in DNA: TGTGCCAGTAGTTTTACACGGAACACTGAAGCTTTCTTT.

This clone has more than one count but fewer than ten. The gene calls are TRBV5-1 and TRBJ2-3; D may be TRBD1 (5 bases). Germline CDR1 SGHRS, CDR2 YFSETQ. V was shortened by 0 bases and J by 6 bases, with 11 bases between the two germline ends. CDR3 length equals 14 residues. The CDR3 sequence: CASSLDWGRDTQYF. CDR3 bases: TGCGCCAGCAGCTTGGACTGGGGCCGGGATACGCAGTATTTT.

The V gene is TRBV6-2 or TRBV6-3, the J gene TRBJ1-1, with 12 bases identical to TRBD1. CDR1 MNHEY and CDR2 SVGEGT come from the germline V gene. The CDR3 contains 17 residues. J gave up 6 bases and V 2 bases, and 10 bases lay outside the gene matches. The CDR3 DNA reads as TGTGCCAGCAGTTACCCGGGACAGGGGGCGCAGGTCGCTGAAGCTTTCTTT. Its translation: CASSYPGQGAQVAEAFF.

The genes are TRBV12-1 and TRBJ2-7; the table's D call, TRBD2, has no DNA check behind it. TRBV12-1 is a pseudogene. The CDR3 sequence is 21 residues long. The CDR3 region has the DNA TGTGCCAGCAGCTCGCATAGGGGTGAGACTAGCGGGAGGGCCGCTCCCTACGAGCAGTACTTC. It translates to CASSSHRGETSGRAAPYEQYF.

The CDR3 protein is CASSQTRTTTNSPLHF. The CDR3 nucleotides read TGTGCCAGCAGCCAAACAAGGACAACTACTAATTCACCCCTCCACTTT. The J gene is TRBJ1-6, the V gene TRBV4-2; D is possibly TRBD1 (5 bases). From germline, CDR1 is LGHNA and CDR2 YNFKEQ. Between the trimmed V and J ends, which lost 2 bases and 6 bases, there was a span of 14 bases. This CDR3 has 16 residues.

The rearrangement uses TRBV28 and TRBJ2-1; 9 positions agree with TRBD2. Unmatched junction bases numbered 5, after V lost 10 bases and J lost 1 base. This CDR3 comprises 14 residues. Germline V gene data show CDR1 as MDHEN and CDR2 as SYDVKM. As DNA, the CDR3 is TGTGCCATACTGCGGGGGGGGTCCTACAATGAGCAGTTCTTC. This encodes CAILRGGSYNEQFF. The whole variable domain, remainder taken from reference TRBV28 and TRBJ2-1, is DVKVTQSSRYLVKRTGEKVFLECVQDMDHENMFWYRQDPGLGLRLIYFSYDVKMKEKGDIPEGYSVSREKKERFSLILESASTNQTSMYLCAILRGGSYNEQFFGPGTRLTVL.

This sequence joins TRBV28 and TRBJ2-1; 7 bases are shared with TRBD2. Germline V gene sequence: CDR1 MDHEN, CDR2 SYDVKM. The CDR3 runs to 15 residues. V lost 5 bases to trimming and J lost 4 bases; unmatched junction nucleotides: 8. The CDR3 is CASSEAGIGYNEQFF. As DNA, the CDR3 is TGTGCCAGCAGTGAAGCGGGAATCGGGTACAATGAGCAGTTCTTC.

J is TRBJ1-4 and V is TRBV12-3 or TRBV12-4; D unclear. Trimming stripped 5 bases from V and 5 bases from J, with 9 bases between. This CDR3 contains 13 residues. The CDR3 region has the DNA TGTGCCAGCAGTATACAGCTAAATGAAAAACTGTTTTTT. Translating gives CASSIQLNEKLFF.

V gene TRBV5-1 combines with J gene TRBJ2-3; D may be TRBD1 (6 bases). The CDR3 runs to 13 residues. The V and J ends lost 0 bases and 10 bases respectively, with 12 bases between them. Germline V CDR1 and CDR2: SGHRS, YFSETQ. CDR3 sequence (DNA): TGCGCCAGCAGCTTGGGGGCAGGGGTGGCGCAGTATTTT. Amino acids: CASSLGAGVAQYF.

CDR3 nucleotide sequence: TGTGCCAGCAGTGAGGGCGCCGCTGGTTATCGGACAGATACGCAGTATTTT. Amino acid sequence: CASSEGAAGYRTDTQYF. V is TRBV6-1 and J is TRBJ2-3; D gene ambiguous. V was pared by 3 bases and J by 3 bases, with 19 bases between. Germline V gives CDR1 MNHNS, CDR2 SASEGT. There are 17 residues in the CDR3.

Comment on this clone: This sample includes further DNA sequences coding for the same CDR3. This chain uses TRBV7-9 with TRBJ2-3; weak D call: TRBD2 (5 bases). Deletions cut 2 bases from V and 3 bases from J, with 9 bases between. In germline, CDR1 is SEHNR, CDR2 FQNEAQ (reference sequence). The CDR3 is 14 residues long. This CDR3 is CASSLSDSTDTQYF. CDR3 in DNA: TGTGCCAGCAGCTTATCGGACTCTACAGATACGCAGTATTTT.

CDR3 bases: TGTGCCAGCAGTTGGTGGGCTAGCGGGGGGCTACCCTACGAGCAGTACTTC. Amino acid sequence: CASSWWASGGLPYEQYF. The chain recombines TRBV27 with TRBJ2-7; 11 nucleotides align to TRBD2. V was pared by 4 bases and J by 2 bases, with 10 bases of the junction left unmatched. This CDR3 is 17 amino acids long. Germline CDR1 reads MNHEY; CDR2 reads SMNVEV (reference sequence).

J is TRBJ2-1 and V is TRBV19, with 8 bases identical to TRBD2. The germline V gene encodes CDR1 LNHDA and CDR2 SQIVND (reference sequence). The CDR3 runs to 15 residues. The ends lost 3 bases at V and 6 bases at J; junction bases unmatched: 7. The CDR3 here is CASSIDSGSGNEQFF. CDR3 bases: TGTGCCAGTAGTATTGACAGCGGGAGTGGCAATGAGCAGTTCTTC.

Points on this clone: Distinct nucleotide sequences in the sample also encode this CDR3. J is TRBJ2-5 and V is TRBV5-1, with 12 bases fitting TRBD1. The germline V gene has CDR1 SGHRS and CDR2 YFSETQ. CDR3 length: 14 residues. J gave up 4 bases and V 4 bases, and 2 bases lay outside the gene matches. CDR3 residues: CASSGTGGRETQYF. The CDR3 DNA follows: TGCGCCAGCAGCGGGACAGGGGGCCGAGAGACCCAGTACTTC. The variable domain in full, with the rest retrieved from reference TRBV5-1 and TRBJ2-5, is KAGVTQTPRYLIKTRGQQVTLSCSPISGHRSVSWYQQTPGQGLQFLFEYFSETQRNKGNFPGRFSGRQFSNSRSEMNVSTLELGDSALYLCASSGTGGRETQYFGPGTRLLVL.

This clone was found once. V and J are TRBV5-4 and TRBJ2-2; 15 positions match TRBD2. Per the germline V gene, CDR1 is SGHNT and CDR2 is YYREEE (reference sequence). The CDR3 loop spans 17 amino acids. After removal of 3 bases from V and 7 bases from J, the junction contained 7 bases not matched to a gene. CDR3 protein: CASSSGLAGGESGELFF. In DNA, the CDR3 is TGTGCCAGCAGCTCGGGACTAGCGGGAGGAGAGAGCGGGGAGCTGTTTTTT. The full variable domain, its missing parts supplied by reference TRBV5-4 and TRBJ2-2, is ETGVTQSPTHLIKTRGQQVTLRCSSQSGHNTVSWYQQALGQGPQFIFQYYREEENGRGNFPPRFSGLQFPNYSSELNVNALELDDSALYLCASSSGLAGGESGELFFGEGSRLTVL.

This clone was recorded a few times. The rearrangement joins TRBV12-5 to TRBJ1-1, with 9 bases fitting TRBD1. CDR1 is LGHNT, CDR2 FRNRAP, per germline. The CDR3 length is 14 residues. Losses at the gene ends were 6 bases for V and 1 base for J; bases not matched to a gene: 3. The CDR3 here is CASGPTGGNTEAFF. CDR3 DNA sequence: TGTGCTAGTGGCCCGACAGGGGGGAACACTGAAGCTTTCTTT.

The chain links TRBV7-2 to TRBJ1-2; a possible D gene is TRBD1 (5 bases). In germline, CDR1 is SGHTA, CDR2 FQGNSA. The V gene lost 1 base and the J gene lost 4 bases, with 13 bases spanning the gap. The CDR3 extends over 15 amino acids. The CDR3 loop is CASSLEGQGRYGYTF. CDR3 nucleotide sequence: TGTGCCAGCAGCTTAGAGGGGCAGGGCCGCTATGGCTACACCTTC. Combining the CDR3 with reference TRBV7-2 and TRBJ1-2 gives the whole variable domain GAGVSQSPSNKVTEKGKDVELRCDPISGHTALYWYRQSLGQGLEFLIYFQGNSAPDKSGLPSDRFSAERTGGSVSTLTIQRTQQEDSAVYLCASSLEGQGRYGYTFGSGTRLTVV.

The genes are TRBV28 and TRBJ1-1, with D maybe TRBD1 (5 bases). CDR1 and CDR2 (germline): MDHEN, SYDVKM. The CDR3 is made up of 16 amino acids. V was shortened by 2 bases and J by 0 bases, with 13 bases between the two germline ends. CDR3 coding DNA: TGTGCCAGCAGTTTAAGGGGAAACGGTATGAACACTGAAGCTTTCTTT. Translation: CASSLRGNGMNTEAFF.

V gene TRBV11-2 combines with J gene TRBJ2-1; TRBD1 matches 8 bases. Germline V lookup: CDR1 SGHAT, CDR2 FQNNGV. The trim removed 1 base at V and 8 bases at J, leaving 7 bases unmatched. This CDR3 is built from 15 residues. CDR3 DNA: TGTGCCAGCAGCTTAGTCGCCAGGGGGCGCGATGAGCAGTTCTTC. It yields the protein CASSLVARGRDEQFF. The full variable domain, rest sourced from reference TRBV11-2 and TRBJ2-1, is EAGVAQSPRYKIIEKRQSVAFWCNPISGHATLYWYQQILGQGPKLLIQFQNNGVVDDSQLPKDRFSAERLKGVDSTLKIQPAKLEDSAVYLCASSLVARGRDEQFFGPGTRLTVL.

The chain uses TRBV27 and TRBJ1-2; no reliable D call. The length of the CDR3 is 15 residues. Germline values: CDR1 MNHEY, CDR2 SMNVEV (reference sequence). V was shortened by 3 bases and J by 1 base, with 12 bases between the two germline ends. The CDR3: CASSFSPEINYGYTF. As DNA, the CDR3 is TGTGCCAGCAGTTTTTCCCCAGAAATTAACTATGGCTACACCTTC.

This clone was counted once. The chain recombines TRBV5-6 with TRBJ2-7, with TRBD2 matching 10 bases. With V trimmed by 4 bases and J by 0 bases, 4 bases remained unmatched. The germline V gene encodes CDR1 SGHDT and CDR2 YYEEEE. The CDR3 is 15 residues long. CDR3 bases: TGTGCCAGCAGCCTGGGACTAGCGAACTCCTACGAGCAGTACTTC. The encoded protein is CASSLGLANSYEQYF.

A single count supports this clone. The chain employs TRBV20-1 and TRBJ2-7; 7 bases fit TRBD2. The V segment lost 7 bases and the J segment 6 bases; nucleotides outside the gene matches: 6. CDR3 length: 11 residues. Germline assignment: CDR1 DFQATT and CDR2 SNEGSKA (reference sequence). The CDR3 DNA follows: TGCAGTGTCAGACTAGCCGCCGAGCAGTACTTC. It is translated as CSVRLAAEQYF.

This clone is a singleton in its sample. CDR3 sequence: CASTLGLSGGNNDLYNEQFF. The DNA of the CDR3 is TGTGCCAGCACCCTAGGGTTGTCAGGGGGGAATAATGACCTCTACAATGAGCAGTTCTTC. The V and J genes are TRBV28 and TRBJ2-1, with a weak D call TRBD1 (7 bases). This CDR3 is 20 amino acids long. V lost 7 bases to trimming and J lost 3 bases, with 31 bases between them. The germline V gene has CDR1 MDHEN and CDR2 SYDVKM. Looking up the rest from reference TRBV28 and TRBJ2-1 gives the full variable domain: DVKVTQSSRYLVKRTGEKVFLECVQDMDHENMFWYRQDPGLGLRLIYFSYDVKMKEKGDIPEGYSVSREKKERFSLILESASTNQTSMYLCASTLGLSGGNNDLYNEQFFGPGTRLTVL.

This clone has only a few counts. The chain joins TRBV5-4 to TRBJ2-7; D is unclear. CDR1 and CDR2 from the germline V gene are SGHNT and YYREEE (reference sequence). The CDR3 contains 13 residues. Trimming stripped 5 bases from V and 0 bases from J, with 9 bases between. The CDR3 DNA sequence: TGTGCCAGCAGAGCCTCGAGCTCCTACGAGCAGTACTTC. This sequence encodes CASRASSSYEQYF. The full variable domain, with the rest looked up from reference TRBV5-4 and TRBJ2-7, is ETGVTQSPTHLIKTRGQQVTLRCSSQSGHNTVSWYQQALGQGPQFIFQYYREEENGRGNFPPRFSGLQFPNYSSELNVNALELDDSALYLCASRASSSYEQYFGPGTRLTVT.

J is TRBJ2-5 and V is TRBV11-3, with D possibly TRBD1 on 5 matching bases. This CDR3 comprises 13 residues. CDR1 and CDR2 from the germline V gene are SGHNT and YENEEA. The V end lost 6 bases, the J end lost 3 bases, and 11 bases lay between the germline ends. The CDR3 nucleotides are TGTGCCAGCAGTTTGCAGGGTAAAGAGACCCAGTACTTC. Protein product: CASSLQGKETQYF.

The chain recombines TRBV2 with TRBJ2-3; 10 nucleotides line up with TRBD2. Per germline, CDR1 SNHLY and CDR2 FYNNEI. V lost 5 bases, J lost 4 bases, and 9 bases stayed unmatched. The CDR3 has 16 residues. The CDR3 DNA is TGTGCCAGCAGTCCAAATCTAGCGGGGGCGGCAGATACGCAGTATTTT. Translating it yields CASSPNLAGAADTQYF.

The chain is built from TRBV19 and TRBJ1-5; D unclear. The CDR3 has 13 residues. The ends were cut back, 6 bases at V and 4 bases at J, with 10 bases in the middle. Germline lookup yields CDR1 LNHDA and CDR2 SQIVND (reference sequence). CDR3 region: CASSPGLNQPQHF. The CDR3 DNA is TGTGCCAGTAGCCCCGGTTTAAATCAGCCCCAGCATTTT.

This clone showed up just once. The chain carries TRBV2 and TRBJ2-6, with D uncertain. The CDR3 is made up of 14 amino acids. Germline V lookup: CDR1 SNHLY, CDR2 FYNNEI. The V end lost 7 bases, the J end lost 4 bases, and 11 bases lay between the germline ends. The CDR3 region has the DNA TGTGCCAGCACTCTCGCCCGGGGGGCCAACGTCCTGACTTTC. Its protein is CASTLARGANVLTF.

The DNA of the CDR3 is TGTGCCAGCAGTTCCCGGACAGGGGGCAGTCAGCCCCAGCATTTT. Its protein is CASSSRTGGSQPQHF. The genes are TRBV6-2 or TRBV6-3 and TRBJ1-5, with TRBD1 matching 11 bases. Germline trimming cut 4 bases from V and 6 bases from J; bases unmatched to any gene: 5. Germline-derived CDR1 and CDR2 are MNHEY and SVGEGT. The CDR3 spans 15 residues.